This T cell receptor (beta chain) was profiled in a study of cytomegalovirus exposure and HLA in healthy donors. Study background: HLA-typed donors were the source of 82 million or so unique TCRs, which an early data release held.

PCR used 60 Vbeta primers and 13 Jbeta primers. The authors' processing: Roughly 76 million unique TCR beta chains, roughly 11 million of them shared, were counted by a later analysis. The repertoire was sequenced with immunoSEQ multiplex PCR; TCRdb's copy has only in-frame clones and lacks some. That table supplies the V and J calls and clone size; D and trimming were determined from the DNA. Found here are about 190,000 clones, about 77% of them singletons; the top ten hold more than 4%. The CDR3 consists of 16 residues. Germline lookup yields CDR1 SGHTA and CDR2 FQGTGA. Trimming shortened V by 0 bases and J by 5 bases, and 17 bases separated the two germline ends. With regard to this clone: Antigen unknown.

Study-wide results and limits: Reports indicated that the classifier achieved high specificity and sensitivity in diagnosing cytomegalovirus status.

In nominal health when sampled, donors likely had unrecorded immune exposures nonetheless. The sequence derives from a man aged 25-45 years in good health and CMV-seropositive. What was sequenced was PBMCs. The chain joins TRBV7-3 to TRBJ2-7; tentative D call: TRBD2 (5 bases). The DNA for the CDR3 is TGTGCCAGCAGCTTAACTGGCGGCCCGGGGTCGAACGAGCAGTACTTC. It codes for CASSLTGGPGSNEQYF.